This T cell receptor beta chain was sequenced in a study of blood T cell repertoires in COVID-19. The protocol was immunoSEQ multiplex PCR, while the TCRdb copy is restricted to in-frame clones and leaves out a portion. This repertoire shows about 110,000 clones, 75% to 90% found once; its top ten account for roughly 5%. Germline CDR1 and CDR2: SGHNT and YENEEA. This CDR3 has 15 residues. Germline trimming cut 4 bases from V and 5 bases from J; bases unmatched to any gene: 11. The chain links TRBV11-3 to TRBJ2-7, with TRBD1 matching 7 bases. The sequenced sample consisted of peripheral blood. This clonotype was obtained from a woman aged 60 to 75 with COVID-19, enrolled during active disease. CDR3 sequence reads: CASSSRQGVHHEQYF. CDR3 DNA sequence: TGTGCCAGCAGCTCACGACAGGGCGTGCACCACGAGCAGTACTTC.